The entry below gives a single T cell receptor beta chain sequence along with its context. Sequenced by immunoSEQ multiplex PCR; TCRdb stores in-frame clones only, minus some. The sample carries hundreds of thousands of clones, roughly nine tenths recorded once. The study recruited people aged about 18 to 95 years across around 23 US areas. Participant-given clinical history determined each cohort assignment. The CDR3 extends over 15 amino acids. Looked up from germline, CDR1 is SGHVS and CDR2 is FQNEAQ. V gave up 1 base and J gave up 10 bases; unmatched junction bases: 9. This record belongs to a study of blood T cell repertoires in COVID-19. Study at large: Italy, Spain and the United States were the sources of the convalescent and acute COVID-19 samples. The cDNA or gDNA used as material had been derived from T cells, B-cell-depleted T cells, or PBMCs.

Specimen: PBMCs or T cells enriched from blood (not recorded which). The chain uses TRBV7-8 and TRBJ2-1; 8 bases are shared with TRBD2. The clonotype originates from a man aged 25-45 years who had recovered from COVID-19. The CDR3 sequence: CASSLGTSRSLEQFF. The CDR3 DNA sequence: TGTGCCAGCAGCTTAGGGACTAGCCGTAGCCTCGAGCAGTTCTTC.